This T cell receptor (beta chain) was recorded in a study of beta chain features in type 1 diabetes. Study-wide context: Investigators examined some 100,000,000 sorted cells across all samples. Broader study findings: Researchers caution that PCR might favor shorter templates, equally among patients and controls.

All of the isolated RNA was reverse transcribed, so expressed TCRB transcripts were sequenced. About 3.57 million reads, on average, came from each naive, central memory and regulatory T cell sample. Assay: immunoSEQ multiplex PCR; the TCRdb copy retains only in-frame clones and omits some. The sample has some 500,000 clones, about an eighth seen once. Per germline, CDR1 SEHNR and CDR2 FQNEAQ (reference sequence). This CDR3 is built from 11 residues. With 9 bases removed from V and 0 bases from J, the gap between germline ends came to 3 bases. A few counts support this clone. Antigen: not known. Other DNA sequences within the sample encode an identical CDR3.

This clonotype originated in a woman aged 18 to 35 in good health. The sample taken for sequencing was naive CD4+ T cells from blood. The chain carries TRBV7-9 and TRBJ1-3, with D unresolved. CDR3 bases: TGTGCCAGTGCCTCTGGAAACACCATATATTTT. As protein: CASASGNTIYF. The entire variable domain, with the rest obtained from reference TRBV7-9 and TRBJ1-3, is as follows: DTGVSQNPRHKITKRGQNVTFRCDPISEHNRLYWYRQTLGQGPEFLTYFQNEAQLEKSRLLSDRFSAERPKGSFSTLEIQRTEQGDSAMYLCASASGNTIYFGEGSWLTVV.